This TCR beta chain was recovered during a study of CD8+ T cells in alopecia areata. In each case, RNA was isolated and then reverse transcribed into cDNA as the sequencing template. Here immunoSEQ multiplex PCR was the method, and the copy in TCRdb shows in-frame clones only, minus some. This sample has 130,000 to 150,000 clones; 47% occur once, and the top ten carry over 5.5%. With respect to this clone: Antigen unknown.

Broader study findings: Scalp lesions, especially in alopecia totalis/universalis, had higher clonality than normal scalp.

Source material: CD4+ T cells sorted from blood. The clonotype comes from a human donor with alopecia areata.

The CDR3 spells CASSSIIAGKQFF. The CDR3 coding sequence is TGTGCCAGCAGTTCTATCATAGCGGGAAAACAGTTCTTC. V is TRBV27 and J is TRBJ2-1, with 8 nucleotides matching TRBD2. This CDR3 has 13 residues. The J segment lost 13 bases and the V segment lost 4 bases, leaving 9 bases of the junction unmatched. Germline V CDR1 and CDR2: MNHEY, SMNVEV (reference sequence).